Below are 32 T cell receptor beta chains sequenced from a single sample in a study of chemoradiotherapy in HPV16-positive cancers. Generated by immunoSEQ multiplex PCR, the TCRdb table keeps only in-frame clones and is missing some. This sample has some 34,000 clones, with about 90% found just once. The source material was blood, sampled from a patient who underwent chemoradiotherapy. These receptors were obtained from a human donor with HPV-associated anogenital cancer.

The rearrangement uses TRBV18 and TRBJ2-7, with 7 bases aligning to TRBD1. V was clipped by 6 bases and J by 2 bases; unmatched bases: 10. Germline V gives CDR1 KGHSH, CDR2 LQKENI. CDR3 length equals 15 residues. As DNA, the CDR3 is TGTGCCAGCTCGCCGAAGACAGGGTATGCCTACGAGCAGTACTTC. This codes for CASSPKTGYAYEQYF.

This clone came up a few times. The V and J genes are TRBV19 and TRBJ1-6; TRBD1 is a possible D gene (5 bases). V lost 0 bases and J 10 bases, leaving 13 bases between the germline ends. The CDR3 length is 15 residues. Germline V gene data show CDR1 as LNHDA and CDR2 as SQIVND (reference sequence). The CDR3 coding sequence is TGTGCCAGTAGTATAGATTGGCAGGGCCGATCACCCCTCCACTTT. This encodes CASSIDWQGRSPLHF.

The chain carries TRBV11-2 and TRBJ1-6, with a possible D match to TRBD1 (6 bases). CDR3 size: 15 residues. Trimming removed 2 bases at V and 8 bases at J, with 13 bases between. Germline CDR1 is SGHAT and CDR2 is FQNNGV. The chain's CDR3 is CASSLFGGEDSPLHF. The CDR3 nucleotides are TGTGCCAGCAGCTTATTTGGGGGCGAAGATTCACCCCTCCACTTT.

This rearrangement joins TRBV28 to TRBJ2-2; D is unclear. The CDR3 sequence is 14 residues long. The ends were cut back, 5 bases at V and 1 base at J, with 8 bases in the middle. Germline loops: CDR1 MDHEN, CDR2 SYDVKM. The CDR3, as DNA: TGTGCCAGCAGTCCCCCGGGGAACACCGGGGAGCTGTTTTTT. It yields the protein CASSPPGNTGELFF.

The chain carries TRBV6-1 and TRBJ1-2; TRBD1 agrees at 7 bases. Germline lookup yields CDR1 MNHNS and CDR2 SASEGT. This CDR3 is built from 17 residues. V shed 5 bases and J 2 bases; nucleotides not matched to a gene: 14. The CDR3 spells CASSQGTEFLPNYGYTF. The CDR3 DNA sequence: TGTGCCAGCAGTCAAGGGACAGAGTTCCTCCCCAACTATGGCTACACCTTC.

Notes on this clone: Other nucleotide sequences in the sample specify the same CDR3. V gene TRBV9 combines with J gene TRBJ2-6; D gene ambiguous. V lost 3 bases and J lost 0, with 4 bases in between. This CDR3 has 14 residues. CDR1 SGDLS and CDR2 YYNGEE come from the germline V gene. CDR3 sequence: CASSAVSGANVLTF. CDR3 nucleotides: TGTGCCAGCAGCGCCGTCTCTGGGGCCAACGTCCTGACTTTC.

The chain recombines TRBV15 with TRBJ2-7; no clear D gene. The CDR3 spans 13 residues. CDR1 is LNHNV and CDR2 is YYDKDF in the germline V gene (reference sequence). Trimming cost V 0 bases and J 3 bases, with 6 bases left between them. DNA of the CDR3: TGTGCCACCAGCAGAGACCTGGGCTACGAGCAGTACTTC. Translation gives CATSRDLGYEQYF.

This sequence joins TRBV10-1 and TRBJ2-2; TRBD2 aligns across 15 bases. The CDR3 sequence is 14 residues long. The germline gives CDR1 WNHNN, CDR2 SYGVQD (reference sequence). The trim removed 7 bases at V and 7 bases at J, leaving 1 base unmatched. In DNA form, the CDR3 reads TGCGCCAGCACGGGACTAGCGGGGGGCGGGGAGCTGTTTTTT. Translated: CASTGLAGGGELFF.

The J gene is TRBJ2-7, the V gene TRBV4-1, with 11 bases matching TRBD1. After removal of 4 bases from V and 4 bases from J, the junction contained 9 bases not matched to a gene. Germline CDR1 MGHRA, CDR2 YSYEKL. The CDR3 sequence is 16 residues long. The CDR3 is CASSRGRDRGSYEQYF. CDR3 nucleotides: TGCGCCAGCAGCCGGGGAAGGGACAGGGGGTCGTACGAGCAGTACTTC.

The chain is built from TRBV7-9 and TRBJ2-3; D is uncertain. Germline lookup yields CDR1 SEHNR and CDR2 FQNEAQ (reference sequence). V was cut by 0 bases and J by 4 bases, with 5 bases left in between. The CDR3 is made up of 13 amino acids. This chain's CDR3 is CASSLAGPDTQYF. CDR3 in DNA: TGTGCCAGCAGCTTAGCAGGGCCAGATACGCAGTATTTT.

The chain recombines TRBV6-1 with TRBJ1-1; unclear D gene. The V gene's germline CDR1 is MNHNS and CDR2 SASEGT. Trimming took off 5 bases at V and 0 bases at J, with 7 bases between the two ends. This CDR3 has 13 residues. The CDR3 reads CASSLVLNTEAFF. The CDR3 DNA is TGTGCCAGCAGTCTTGTCCTGAACACTGAAGCTTTCTTT.

This chain uses TRBV4-2 with TRBJ2-4; the D is unclear. The ends were cut back, 4 bases at V and 9 bases at J, with 16 bases in the middle. The germline V gene has CDR1 LGHNA and CDR2 YNFKEQ. The CDR3 covers 14 residues. The CDR3 sequence: CASSPSFTIPIQYF. The CDR3 bases are TGTGCCAGCAGCCCATCCTTCACGATACCCATTCAGTACTTC.

This chain uses TRBV5-4 with TRBJ2-5; weak D call: TRBD1 (6 bases). V lost 4 bases and J lost 5, with 15 bases in between. Germline V CDR1 and CDR2: SGHNT, YYREEE (reference sequence). The CDR3 is 14 residues long. The CDR3 bases are TGTGCCAGCAGCCTAACAGGGTCTCTGGAGACCCAGTACTTC. This gives the protein CASSLTGSLETQYF.

The chain employs TRBV7-3 and TRBJ2-5; D not certain. The CDR3 runs 15 residues. V was shortened by 4 bases and J by 5 bases, with 17 bases between the two germline ends. Germline CDR1 SGHTA, CDR2 FQGTGA. CDR3 coding DNA: TGTGCCAGCAGCTACCGCCCCTCAGCGTACGAGACCCAGTACTTC. Amino acids: CASSYRPSAYETQYF.

The V gene is TRBV20-1, the J gene TRBJ1-1; D is uncertain. The CDR3 consists of 11 residues. Germline values: CDR1 DFQATT, CDR2 SNEGSKA (reference sequence). V was clipped by 2 bases and J by 5 bases, with 6 bases between them. The CDR3 nucleotides read TGCAGTGCTAGAAAGGTAACTGAAGCTTTCTTT. This encodes CSARKVTEAFF.

V usage is TRBV30 and J usage is TRBJ2-5; 8 bases align to TRBD2. The CDR3 is 13 amino acids. V lost 7 bases, J lost 4 bases, and 8 bases stayed unmatched. From germline, CDR1 is GTSNPN and CDR2 SVGIG (reference sequence). CDR3 DNA sequence: TGTGCCTCCCTGGCGGGGGGTGGAGAGACCCAGTACTTC. Encoded protein: CASLAGGGETQYF.

CDR3: CASSSQGRGEKLFF. The CDR3 nucleotides read TGTGCCAGCTCATCACAGGGTAGGGGTGAAAAACTGTTTTTT. This chain joins TRBV18 and TRBJ1-4; D is perhaps TRBD1 (6 bases). The CDR3 extends over 14 amino acids. Trimming pared 5 bases from V and 7 bases from J, leaving 14 bases between. Germline V gives CDR1 KGHSH, CDR2 LQKENI.

The chain's CDR3 is CASSYSGQVNSPLHF. CDR3 DNA: TGTGCCAGCAGTTACTCGGGACAGGTTAATTCACCCCTCCACTTT. The V and J genes are TRBV6-5 and TRBJ1-6; 8 positions match TRBD1. Germline V gene sequence: CDR1 MNHEY, CDR2 SVGAGI. The CDR3 runs 15 residues. With V trimmed by 0 bases and J by 6 bases, 1 base remained unmatched.

The rearrangement uses TRBV7-9 and TRBJ1-4, with D possibly matching TRBD1 (6 bases). CDR1 and CDR2 (germline): SEHNR, FQNEAQ (reference sequence). The CDR3 totals 15 residues. With 6 bases removed from V and 5 bases from J, the gap between germline ends came to 16 bases. As DNA, the CDR3 is TGTGCCAGCAGTTCTAGGGCAGGGGAAAATGAAAAACTGTTTTTT. Residues: CASSSRAGENEKLFF.

The chain uses TRBV5-1 and TRBJ2-7, with D maybe TRBD1 (5 bases). This CDR3 contains 13 residues. V was clipped by 0 bases and J by 3 bases, with 7 bases between them. Germline assignment: CDR1 SGHRS and CDR2 YFSETQ. CDR3: CASSLVGVYEQYF. The CDR3 nucleotides read TGCGCCAGCAGCTTGGTAGGGGTCTACGAGCAGTACTTC. The full variable domain, rest sourced from reference TRBV5-1 and TRBJ2-7, is KAGVTQTPRYLIKTRGQQVTLSCSPISGHRSVSWYQQTPGQGLQFLFEYFSETQRNKGNFPGRFSGRQFSNSRSEMNVSTLELGDSALYLCASSLVGVYEQYFGPGTRLTVT.

The chain has TRBV18 and TRBJ1-5; D is ambiguous. Trimming pared 2 bases from V and 4 bases from J, leaving 12 bases between. The germline V gene has CDR1 KGHSH and CDR2 LQKENI. There are 15 residues in the CDR3. In nucleotides, the CDR3 is TGTGCCAGCTCACCATTTTTCACTTCAAATCAGCCCCAGCATTTT. This encodes CASSPFFTSNQPQHF.

This sequence joins TRBV11-1 and TRBJ2-2; D is unclear. Germline V gene lookup returns CDR1 SGHAT and CDR2 FQDESV (reference sequence). V was trimmed by 1 base and J by 6 bases, leaving 9 bases between them. This CDR3 comprises 14 residues. The CDR3 bases are TGTGCCAGCAGCTTAGAAGTCGGTGCCGGGGAGCTGTTTTTT. Its protein is CASSLEVGAGELFF.

This clone was recorded only once. This chain connects TRBV11-3 to TRBJ2-7, with D uncertain. The CDR3 extends over 14 amino acids. Germline assignment: CDR1 SGHNT and CDR2 YENEEA. V lost 0 bases to trimming and J lost 2 bases, with 8 bases between them. CDR3 sequence reads: CASSLEADTYEQYF. In nucleotides, the CDR3 is TGTGCCAGCAGCTTAGAGGCAGATACCTACGAGCAGTACTTC.

The chain combines TRBV10-1 with TRBJ2-3; no reliable D call. V was cut by 2 bases and J by 5 bases, with 8 bases left in between. Germline-derived CDR1 and CDR2 are WNHNN and SYGVQD (reference sequence). This CDR3 is built from 13 residues. The CDR3 nucleotides are TGCGCCAGCAGTGAGATCAGTGGAGATACGCAGTATTTT. Translating gives CASSEISGDTQYF.

The chain combines TRBV4-1 with TRBJ1-1; tentatively, D is TRBD1 (6 bases). Germline CDR1 reads MGHRA; CDR2 reads YSYEKL. The CDR3 contains 16 residues. V lost 0 bases and J lost 7, with 18 bases in between. The CDR3 region is CASSQDRVKGGVEAFF. CDR3 nucleotide sequence: TGCGCCAGCAGCCAAGACAGGGTTAAGGGGGGGGTTGAAGCTTTCTTT.

The chain recombines TRBV7-2 with TRBJ2-3; the D gene is possibly TRBD2 (6 bases). V lost 5 bases to trimming and J lost 3 bases, with 15 bases between them. The CDR3 has 15 amino acids. Germline V CDR1 and CDR2: SGHTA, FQGNSA. CDR3: CASSRSGLKTDTQYF. The CDR3, as DNA: TGTGCCAGCAGCAGATCGGGACTCAAAACAGATACGCAGTATTTT.

The V and J genes are TRBV6-5 and TRBJ2-7; D is perhaps TRBD2 (5 bases). Per germline, CDR1 MNHEY and CDR2 SVGAGI. The CDR3 is made up of 13 amino acids. Trimming took 5 bases from V and 2 from J, leaving 10 bases between them. The CDR3 loop is CASSPGGPYEQYF. In nucleotides, the CDR3 is TGTGCCAGCAGTCCCGGAGGTCCCTACGAGCAGTACTTC.

The genes are TRBV9 and TRBJ1-1, with D unclear. In germline, CDR1 is SGDLS, CDR2 YYNGEE. This CDR3 is built from 13 residues. Trimming took off 1 base at V and 2 bases at J, with 6 bases between the two ends. In DNA, the CDR3 is TGTGCCAGCAGCGTATACCCCAACACTGAAGCTTTCTTT. This gives the protein CASSVYPNTEAFF.

The chain employs TRBV7-2 and TRBJ2-1; D is possibly TRBD2 (6 bases). The CDR3 totals 11 residues. Trimming shortened V by 4 bases and J by 9 bases, and 7 bases separated the two germline ends. Germline V CDR1 and CDR2: SGHTA, FQGNSA. CDR3 sequence: CASSWGGEQFF. The CDR3 DNA follows: TGTGCCAGCAGCTGGGGAGGTGAGCAGTTCTTC.

This rearrangement joins TRBV7-6 to TRBJ2-1; D tentatively fits TRBD1 or TRBD2 (5 bases each). The CDR3 is made up of 17 amino acids. Germline V gene data show CDR1 as SGHVS and CDR2 as FNYEAQ. The V end lost 4 bases, the J end lost 4 bases, and 20 bases lay between the germline ends. Here the CDR3 reads CASSSDRPGTPYNEQFF. As DNA, the CDR3 is TGTGCCAGCAGCTCCGACAGACCTGGGACCCCATACAATGAGCAGTTCTTC. The full variable domain, rest sourced from reference TRBV7-6 and TRBJ2-1, is GAGVSQSPRYKVTKRGQDVALRCDPISGHVSLYWYRQALGQGPEFLTYFNYEAQQDKSGLPNDRFSAERPEGSISTLTIQRTEQRDSAMYRCASSSDRPGTPYNEQFFGPGTRLTVL.

The CDR3 region is CASSYSTAALGYTF. CDR3 bases: TGTGCCAGCAGTTACTCAACAGCCGCGCTTGGCTACACCTTC. The rearrangement uses TRBV6-5 and TRBJ1-2; unclear D gene. The CDR3 spans 14 residues. V was clipped by 0 bases and J by 7 bases, with 12 bases between them. Per the germline V gene, CDR1 is MNHEY and CDR2 is SVGAGI.

This CDR3 is CASRSTDRDTGELFF. In DNA, the CDR3 is TGTGCCAGCAGGTCGACAGACCGCGACACCGGGGAGCTGTTTTTT. The rearrangement joins TRBV27 to TRBJ2-2, with TRBD1 as a possible D gene (5 bases). Trimming took off 6 bases at V and 3 bases at J, with 14 bases between the two ends. This CDR3 region has 15 residues. In germline, CDR1 is MNHEY, CDR2 SMNVEV (reference sequence).